This entry lists 3 T cell receptor beta chains sequenced from one sample in a study of technical replicates of blood from several donors. TCRdb keeps only in-frame clones here, not all; method: immunoSEQ multiplex PCR. Among about 66,000 clones listed, about 89% were seen once. The sequenced sample was PBMCs. The receptors derive from a human donor in good health. Some clones in this sample may be carry-over from other donors' samples.

This clone was observed a few times. The rearrangement uses TRBV4-2 and TRBJ1-1, with 9 positions matching TRBD1. The CDR3 covers 15 residues. The V gene's germline CDR1 is LGHNA and CDR2 YNFKEQ. Trimming took 1 base from V and 7 from J; bases not matched to a gene: 7. CDR3 DNA: TGTGCCAGCAGCCAAGTAACCAAGGGACAGGGTGAAGCTTTCTTT. Protein product: CASSQVTKGQGEAFF.

The chain couples TRBV7-2 to TRBJ2-1; D is uncertain. The germline gives CDR1 SGHTA, CDR2 FQGNSA. The CDR3 loop spans 12 amino acids. The V end lost 5 bases, the J end lost 7 bases, and 9 bases lay between the germline ends. CDR3 residues: CASSHPGNEQFF. Written as DNA, the CDR3 is TGTGCCAGCAGCCACCCCGGGAATGAGCAGTTCTTC.

J is TRBJ2-1 and V is TRBV27; TRBD2 matches 14 bases. V trimming: 5 bases; J trimming: 9 bases; junction bases outside the gene matches: 6. The CDR3 consists of 15 residues. Germline V gene data show CDR1 as MNHEY and CDR2 as SMNVEV (reference sequence). DNA for the CDR3: TGTGCCAGCAGTATGACTAGCGGGGGGGCCGGTGAGCAGTTCTTC. Protein sequence: CASSMTSGGAGEQFF.